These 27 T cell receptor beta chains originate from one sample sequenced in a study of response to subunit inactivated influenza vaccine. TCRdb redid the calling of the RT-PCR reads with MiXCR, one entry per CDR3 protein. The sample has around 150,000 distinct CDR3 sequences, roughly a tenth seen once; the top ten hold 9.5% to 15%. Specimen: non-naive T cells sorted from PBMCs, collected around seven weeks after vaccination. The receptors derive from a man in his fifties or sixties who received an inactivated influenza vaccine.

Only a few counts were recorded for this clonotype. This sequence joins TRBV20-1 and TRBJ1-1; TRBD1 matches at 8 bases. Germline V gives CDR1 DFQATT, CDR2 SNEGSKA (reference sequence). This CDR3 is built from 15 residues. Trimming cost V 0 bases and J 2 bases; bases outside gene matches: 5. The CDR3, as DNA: TGCAGTGCTAGAGATCCGTCAGGGGGCAACACTGAAGCTTTCTTT. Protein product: CSARDPSGGNTEAFF.

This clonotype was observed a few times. CDR3: CSAQREGEFF. CDR3 coding DNA: TGCAGTGCCCAGCGGGAGGGGGAGTTCTTC. The V gene is TRBV20-1, the J gene TRBJ2-1; 10 bases agree with TRBD2. The V and J ends lost 6 bases and 14 bases, in that order; junction bases with no gene match: 4. This CDR3 has 10 amino acids. Germline CDR1 and CDR2: DFQATT and SNEGSKA (reference sequence).

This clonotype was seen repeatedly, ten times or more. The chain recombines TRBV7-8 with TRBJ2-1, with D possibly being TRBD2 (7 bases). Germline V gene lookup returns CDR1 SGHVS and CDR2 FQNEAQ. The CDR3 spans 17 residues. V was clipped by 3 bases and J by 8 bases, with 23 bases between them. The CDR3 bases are TGTGCCAGCAGCTTCCCCGCGGGGGCAGGACCTAGGGATGAGCAGTTCTTC. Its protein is CASSFPAGAGPRDEQFF.

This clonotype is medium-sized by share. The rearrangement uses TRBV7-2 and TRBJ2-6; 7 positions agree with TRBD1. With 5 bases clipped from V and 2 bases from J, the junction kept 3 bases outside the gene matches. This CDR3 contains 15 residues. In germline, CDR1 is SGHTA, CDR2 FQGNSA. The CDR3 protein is CASSNRGAGANVLTF. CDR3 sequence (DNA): TGTGCCAGCAGCAACAGGGGTGCTGGGGCCAACGTCCTGACTTTC. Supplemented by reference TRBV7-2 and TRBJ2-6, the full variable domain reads GAGVSQSPSNKVTEKGKDVELRCDPISGHTALYWYRQSLGQGLEFLIYFQGNSAPDKSGLPSDRFSAERTGGSVSTLTIQRTQQEDSAVYLCASSNRGAGANVLTFGAGSRLTVL.

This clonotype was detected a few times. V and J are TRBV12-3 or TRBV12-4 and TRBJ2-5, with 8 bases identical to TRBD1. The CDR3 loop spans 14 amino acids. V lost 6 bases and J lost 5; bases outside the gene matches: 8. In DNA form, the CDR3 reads TGTGCCAGCAGGCCGAAGACAGGGGTGGAGACCCAGTACTTC. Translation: CASRPKTGVETQYF.

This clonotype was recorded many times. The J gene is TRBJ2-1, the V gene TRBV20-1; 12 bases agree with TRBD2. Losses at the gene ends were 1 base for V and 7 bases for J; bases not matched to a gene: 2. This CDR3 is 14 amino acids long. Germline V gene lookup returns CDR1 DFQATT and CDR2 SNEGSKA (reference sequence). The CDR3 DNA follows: TGCAGTGCTAGAGGACTAGCGGGAGTTAATGAGCAGTTCTTC. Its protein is CSARGLAGVNEQFF.

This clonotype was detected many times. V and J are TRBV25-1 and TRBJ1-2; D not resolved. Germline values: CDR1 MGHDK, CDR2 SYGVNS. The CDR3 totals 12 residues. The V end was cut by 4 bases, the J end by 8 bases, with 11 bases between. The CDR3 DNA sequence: TGTGCCAGCAGTGCGGCATCATGGGGCTACACCTTC. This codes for CASSAASWGYTF.

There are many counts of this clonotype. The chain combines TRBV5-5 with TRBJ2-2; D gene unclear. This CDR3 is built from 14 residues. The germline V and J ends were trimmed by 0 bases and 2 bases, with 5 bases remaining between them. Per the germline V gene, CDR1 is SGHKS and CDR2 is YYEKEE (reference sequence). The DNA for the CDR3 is TGTGCCAGCAGCTTGGCCGTTAACACCGGGGAGCTGTTTTTT. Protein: CASSLAVNTGELFF.

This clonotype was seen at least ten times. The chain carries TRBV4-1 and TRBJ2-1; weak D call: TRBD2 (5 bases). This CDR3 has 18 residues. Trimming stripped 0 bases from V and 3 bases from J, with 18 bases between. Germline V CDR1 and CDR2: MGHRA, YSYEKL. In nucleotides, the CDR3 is TGCGCCAGCAGCCAAGATTTACTGTTGAGGGAGCGCTACAATGAGCAGTTCTTC. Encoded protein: CASSQDLLLRERYNEQFF.

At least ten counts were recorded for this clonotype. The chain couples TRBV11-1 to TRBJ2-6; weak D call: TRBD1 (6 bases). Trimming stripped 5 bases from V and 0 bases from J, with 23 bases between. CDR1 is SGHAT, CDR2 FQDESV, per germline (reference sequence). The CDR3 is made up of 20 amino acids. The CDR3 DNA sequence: TGTGCCAGCAGCACCGGACAGAATATAAACCCACTCTCTGGGGCCAACGTCCTGACTTTC. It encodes CASSTGQNINPLSGANVLTF.

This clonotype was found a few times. Here the CDR3 reads CSARLGAGTSSYNEQFF. The CDR3 nucleotides read TGCAGTGCTAGACTGGGCGCGGGGACTAGCTCCTACAATGAGCAGTTCTTC. The J gene is TRBJ2-1, the V gene TRBV20-1; 8 positions agree with TRBD2. The trim removed 2 bases at V and 0 bases at J, leaving 9 bases unmatched. The CDR3 is 17 amino acids. Germline V lookup: CDR1 DFQATT, CDR2 SNEGSKA (reference sequence).

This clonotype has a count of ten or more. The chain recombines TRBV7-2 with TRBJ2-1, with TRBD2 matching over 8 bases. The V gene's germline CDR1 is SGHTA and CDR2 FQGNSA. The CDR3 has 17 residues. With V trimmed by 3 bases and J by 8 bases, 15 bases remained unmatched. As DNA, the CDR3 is TGTGCCAGCAGCTTCAGCTGGCGGGGGGCTATGGTCGATGAGCAGTTCTTC. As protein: CASSFSWRGAMVDEQFF.

The DNA of the CDR3 is TGTGCCACCTCAGGGGGCTCCTACAATGAGCAGTTCTTC. Translated, it gives CATSGGSYNEQFF. V gene TRBV6-1 combines with J gene TRBJ2-1; 7 positions agree with TRBD1. This CDR3 is built from 13 residues. Germline V gives CDR1 MNHNS, CDR2 SASEGT. The ends lost 10 bases at V and 0 bases at J; junction bases unmatched: 3.

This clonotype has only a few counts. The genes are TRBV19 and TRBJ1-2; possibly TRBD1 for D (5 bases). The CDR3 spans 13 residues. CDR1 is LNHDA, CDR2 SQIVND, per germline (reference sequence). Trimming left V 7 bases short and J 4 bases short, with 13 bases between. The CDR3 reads CASTTRDRYGYTF. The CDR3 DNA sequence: TGTGCCAGTACCACCCGGGACCGCTATGGCTACACCTTC.

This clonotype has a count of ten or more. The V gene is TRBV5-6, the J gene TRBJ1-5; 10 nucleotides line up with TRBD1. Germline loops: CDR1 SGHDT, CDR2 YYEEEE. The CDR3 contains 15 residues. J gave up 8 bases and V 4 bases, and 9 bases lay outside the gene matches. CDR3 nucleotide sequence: TGTGCCAGCAGCATACTGGGACAGGGGATGGAGCCCCAGCATTTT. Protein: CASSILGQGMEPQHF.

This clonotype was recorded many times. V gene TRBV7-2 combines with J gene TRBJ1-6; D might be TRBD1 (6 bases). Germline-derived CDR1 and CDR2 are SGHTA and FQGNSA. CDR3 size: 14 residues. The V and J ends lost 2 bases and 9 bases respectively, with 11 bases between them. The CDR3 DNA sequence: TGTGCCAGCAGCTTATCCAGGGGTGGTTCACCCCTCCACTTT. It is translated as CASSLSRGGSPLHF.

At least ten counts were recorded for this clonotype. CDR3 DNA sequence: TGTGCCAGCAGTTCCGGGACTAGCCTAGCCTACAATGAGCAGTTCTTC. It is translated as CASSSGTSLAYNEQFF. The chain recombines TRBV6-2 or TRBV6-3 with TRBJ2-1; 9 bases agree with TRBD2. The CDR3 is 16 residues long. V lost 4 bases and J lost 2; bases outside the gene matches: 6. Germline assignment: CDR1 MNHEY and CDR2 SVGEGT.

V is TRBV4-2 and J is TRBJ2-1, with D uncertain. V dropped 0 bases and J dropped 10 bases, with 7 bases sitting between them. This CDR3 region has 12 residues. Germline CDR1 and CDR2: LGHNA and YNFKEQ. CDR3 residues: CASSQDLGEQFF. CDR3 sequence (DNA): TGTGCCAGCAGCCAAGATCTGGGGGAGCAGTTCTTC.

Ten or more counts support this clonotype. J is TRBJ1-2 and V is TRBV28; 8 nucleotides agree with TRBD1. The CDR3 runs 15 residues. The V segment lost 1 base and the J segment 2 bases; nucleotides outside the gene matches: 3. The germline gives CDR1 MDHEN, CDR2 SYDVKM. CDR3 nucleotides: TGTGCCAGCAGTTTATTGGGACAGGAGAACTATGGCTACACCTTC. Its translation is CASSLLGQENYGYTF.

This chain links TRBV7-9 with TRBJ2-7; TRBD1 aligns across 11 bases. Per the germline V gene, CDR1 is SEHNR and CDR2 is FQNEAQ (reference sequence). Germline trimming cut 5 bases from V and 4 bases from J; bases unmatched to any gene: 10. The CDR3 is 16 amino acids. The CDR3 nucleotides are TGTGCCAGCAGCCCCCGGACAGGGGGCACCAAGTACGAGCAGTACTTC. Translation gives CASSPRTGGTKYEQYF.

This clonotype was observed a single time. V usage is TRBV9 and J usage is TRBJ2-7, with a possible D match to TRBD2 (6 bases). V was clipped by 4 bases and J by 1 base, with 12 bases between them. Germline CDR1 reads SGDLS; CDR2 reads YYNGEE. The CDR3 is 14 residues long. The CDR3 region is CASSQAGISYEQYF. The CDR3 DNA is TGTGCCAGCAGCCAGGCGGGAATATCCTACGAGCAGTACTTC.

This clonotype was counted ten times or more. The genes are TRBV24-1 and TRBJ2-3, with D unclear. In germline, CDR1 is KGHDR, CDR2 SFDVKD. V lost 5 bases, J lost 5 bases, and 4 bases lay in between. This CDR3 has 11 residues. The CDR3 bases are TGTGCCACCAGTGTTCTAGATACGCAGTATTTT. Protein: CATSVLDTQYF.

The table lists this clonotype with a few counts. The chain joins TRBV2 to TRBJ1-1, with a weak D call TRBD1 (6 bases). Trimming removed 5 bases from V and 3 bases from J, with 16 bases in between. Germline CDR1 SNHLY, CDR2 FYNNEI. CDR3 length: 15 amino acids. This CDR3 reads CASSKNRVRDTEAFF. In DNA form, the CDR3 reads TGTGCCAGCAGTAAAAACAGGGTTCGCGACACTGAAGCTTTCTTT.

The CDR3 sequence is CASSRGGQALHF. The CDR3 DNA is TGTGCCAGCAGCCGAGGGGGGCAGGCTCTCCACTTT. The V gene is TRBV3-1, the J gene TRBJ1-6; a possible D gene is TRBD1 (6 bases). The V gene's germline CDR1 is LGHDT and CDR2 YNNKEL (reference sequence). V was pared by 4 bases and J by 16 bases, with 14 bases between. This CDR3 comprises 12 residues.

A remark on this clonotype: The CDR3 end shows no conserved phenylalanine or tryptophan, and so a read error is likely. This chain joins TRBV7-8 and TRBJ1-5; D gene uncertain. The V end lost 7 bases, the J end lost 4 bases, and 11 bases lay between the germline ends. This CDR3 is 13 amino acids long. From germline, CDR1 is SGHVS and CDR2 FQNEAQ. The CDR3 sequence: CASTPDRNQPQHL. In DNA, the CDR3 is TGTGCCAGCACCCCGGACCGAAATCAGCCCCAGCATCTT.

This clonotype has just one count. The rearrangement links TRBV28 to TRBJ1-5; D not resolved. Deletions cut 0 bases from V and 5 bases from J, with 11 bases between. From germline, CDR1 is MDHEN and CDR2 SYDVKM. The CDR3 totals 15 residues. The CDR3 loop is CASSLWSGYDQPQHF. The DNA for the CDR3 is TGTGCCAGCAGTTTATGGTCGGGATATGATCAGCCCCAGCATTTT.

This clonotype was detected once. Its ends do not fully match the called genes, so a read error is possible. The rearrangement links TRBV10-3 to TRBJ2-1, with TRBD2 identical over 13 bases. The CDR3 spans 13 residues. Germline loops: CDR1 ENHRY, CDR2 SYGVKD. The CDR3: CTINRLAGGEQFF. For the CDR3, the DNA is TGTACCATCAACAGACTAGCGGGGGGTGAGCAGTTCTTC.